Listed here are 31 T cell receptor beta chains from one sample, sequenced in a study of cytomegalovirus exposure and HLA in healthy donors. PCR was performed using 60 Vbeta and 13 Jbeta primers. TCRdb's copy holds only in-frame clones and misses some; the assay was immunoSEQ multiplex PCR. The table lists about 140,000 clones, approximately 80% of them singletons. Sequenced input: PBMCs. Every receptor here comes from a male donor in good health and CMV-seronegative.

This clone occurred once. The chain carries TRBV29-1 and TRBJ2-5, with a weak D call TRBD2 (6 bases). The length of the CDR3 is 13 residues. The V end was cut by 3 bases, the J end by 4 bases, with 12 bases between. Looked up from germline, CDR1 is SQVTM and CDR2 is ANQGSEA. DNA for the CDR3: TGCAGCGTTGATCTGGGACTCCCAGAGACCCAGTACTTC. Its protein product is CSVDLGLPETQYF.

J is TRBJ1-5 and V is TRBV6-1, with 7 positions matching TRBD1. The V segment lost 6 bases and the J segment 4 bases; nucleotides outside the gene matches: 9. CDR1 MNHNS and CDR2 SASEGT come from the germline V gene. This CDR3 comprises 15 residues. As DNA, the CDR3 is TGTGCCAGCAGAGAGGACAGGAGTCCAAATCAGCCCCAGCATTTT. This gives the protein CASREDRSPNQPQHF.

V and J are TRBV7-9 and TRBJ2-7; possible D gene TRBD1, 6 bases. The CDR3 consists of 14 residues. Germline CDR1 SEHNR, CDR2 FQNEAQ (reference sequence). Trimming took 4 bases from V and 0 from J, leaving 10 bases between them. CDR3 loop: CASSSQGSSYEQYF. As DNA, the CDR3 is TGTGCCAGCAGCTCCCAGGGGTCCTCCTACGAGCAGTACTTC.

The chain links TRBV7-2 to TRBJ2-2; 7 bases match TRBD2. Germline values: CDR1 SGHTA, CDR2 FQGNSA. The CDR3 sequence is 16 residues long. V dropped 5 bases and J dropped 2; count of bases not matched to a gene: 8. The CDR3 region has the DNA TGTGCCAGCAGCACCTACGGGGGGATTAACACCGGGGAGCTGTTTTTT. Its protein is CASSTYGGINTGELFF.

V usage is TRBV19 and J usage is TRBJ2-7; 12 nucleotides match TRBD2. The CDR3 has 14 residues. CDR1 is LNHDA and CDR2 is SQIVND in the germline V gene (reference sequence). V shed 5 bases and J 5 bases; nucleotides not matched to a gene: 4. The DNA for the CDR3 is TGTGCCAGTAGTGCGACTAGCGGGGGAGACGAGCAGTACTTC. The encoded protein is CASSATSGGDEQYF.

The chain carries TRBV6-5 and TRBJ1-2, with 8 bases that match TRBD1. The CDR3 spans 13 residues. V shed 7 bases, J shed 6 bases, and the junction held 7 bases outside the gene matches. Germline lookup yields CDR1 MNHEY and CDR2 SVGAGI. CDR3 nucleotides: TGTGCCAGCAAAGCACAGGGGGATAATGGCTACACCTTC. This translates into CASKAQGDNGYTF.

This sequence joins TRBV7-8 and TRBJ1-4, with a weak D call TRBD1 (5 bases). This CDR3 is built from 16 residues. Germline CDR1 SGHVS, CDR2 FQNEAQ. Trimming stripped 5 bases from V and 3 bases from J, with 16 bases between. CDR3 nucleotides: TGTGCCAGCAGCCCCCTCGGGGGGGGATCTAATGAAAAACTGTTTTTT. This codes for CASSPLGGGSNEKLFF.

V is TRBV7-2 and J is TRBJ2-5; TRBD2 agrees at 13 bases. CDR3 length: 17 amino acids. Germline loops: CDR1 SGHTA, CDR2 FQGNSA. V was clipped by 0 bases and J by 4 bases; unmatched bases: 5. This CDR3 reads CASSLAPLAGGRETQYF. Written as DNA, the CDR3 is TGTGCCAGCAGCTTAGCCCCACTAGCGGGGGGGCGAGAGACCCAGTACTTC. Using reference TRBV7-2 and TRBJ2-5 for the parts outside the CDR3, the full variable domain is GAGVSQSPSNKVTEKGKDVELRCDPISGHTALYWYRQSLGQGLEFLIYFQGNSAPDKSGLPSDRFSAERTGGSVSTLTIQRTQQEDSAVYLCASSLAPLAGGRETQYFGPGTRLLVL.

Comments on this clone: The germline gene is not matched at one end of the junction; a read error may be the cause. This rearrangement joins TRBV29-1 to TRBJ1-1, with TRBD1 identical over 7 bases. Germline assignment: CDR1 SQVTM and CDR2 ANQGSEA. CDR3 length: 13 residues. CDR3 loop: CSAERDRNTEAFF. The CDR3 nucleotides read TGCAGCGCTGAAAGGGACAGGAACACTGAAGCTTTCTTT.

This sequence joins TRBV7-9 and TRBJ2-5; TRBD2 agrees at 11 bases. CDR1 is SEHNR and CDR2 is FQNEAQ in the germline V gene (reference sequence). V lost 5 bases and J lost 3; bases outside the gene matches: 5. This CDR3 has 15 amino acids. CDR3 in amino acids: CASSPRLAGKETQYF. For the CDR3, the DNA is TGTGCCAGCAGCCCCCGACTAGCGGGGAAAGAGACCCAGTACTTC. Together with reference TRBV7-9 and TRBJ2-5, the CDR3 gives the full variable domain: DTGVSQNPRHKITKRGQNVTFRCDPISEHNRLYWYRQTLGQGPEFLTYFQNEAQLEKSRLLSDRFSAERPKGSFSTLEIQRTEQGDSAMYLCASSPRLAGKETQYFGPGTRLLVL.

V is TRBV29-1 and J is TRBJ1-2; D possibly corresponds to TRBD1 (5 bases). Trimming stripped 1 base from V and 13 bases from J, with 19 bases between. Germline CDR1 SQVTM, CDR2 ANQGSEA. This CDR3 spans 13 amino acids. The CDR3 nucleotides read TGCAGCGTTGAAGGGGGCTCGGACGCCAGACCCACCTTC. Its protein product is CSVEGGSDARPTF. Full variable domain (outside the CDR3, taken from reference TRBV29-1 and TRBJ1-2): SAVISQKPSRDICQRGTSLTIQCQVDSQVTMMFWYRQQPGQSLTLIATANQGSEATYESGFVIDKFPISRPNLTFSTLTVSNMSPEDSSIYLCSVEGGSDARPTFGSGTRLTVV.

The CDR3 sequence is CASSQHLEVSNQPQHF. The CDR3 coding sequence is TGCGCCAGCAGCCAGCATTTAGAGGTTAGCAATCAGCCCCAGCATTTT. This sequence joins TRBV4-3 and TRBJ1-5, with unresolved D. The CDR3 runs to 16 residues. Germline V gives CDR1 LGHNA, CDR2 YSLEER. V lost 3 bases and J lost 0, with 12 bases in between.

The CDR3 spells CASSPATGVNQPQHF. The CDR3 coding sequence is TGTGCCAGCAGCCCCGCGACAGGTGTCAATCAGCCCCAGCATTTT. The chain combines TRBV7-8 with TRBJ1-5; maybe TRBD1 (6 bases). V shed 5 bases and J shed 3 bases, with 14 bases lying between them. The length of the CDR3 is 15 residues. CDR1 and CDR2 from the germline V gene are SGHVS and FQNEAQ.

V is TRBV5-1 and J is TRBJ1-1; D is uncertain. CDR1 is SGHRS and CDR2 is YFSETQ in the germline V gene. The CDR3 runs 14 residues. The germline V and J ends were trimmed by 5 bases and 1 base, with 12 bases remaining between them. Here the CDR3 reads CASRTKAGNTEAFF. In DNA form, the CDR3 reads TGCGCCAGCAGAACAAAGGCGGGGAACACTGAAGCTTTCTTT.

CDR3 in DNA: TGCGCCAGCAGCCCCGGGACAGGGGAAGGCTACACCTTC. This encodes CASSPGTGEGYTF. J is TRBJ1-2 and V is TRBV5-1; TRBD1 matches 10 bases. Trimming took 4 bases from V and 8 from J; bases not matched to a gene: 5. The CDR3 spans 13 residues. CDR1 and CDR2 from the germline V gene are SGHRS and YFSETQ.

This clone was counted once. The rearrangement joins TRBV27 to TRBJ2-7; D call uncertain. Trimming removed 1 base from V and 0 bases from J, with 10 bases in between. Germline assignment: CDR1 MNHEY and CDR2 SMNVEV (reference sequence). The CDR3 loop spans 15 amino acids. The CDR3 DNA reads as TGTGCCAGCAGTTTATTTGAGACAAGCTCCTACGAGCAGTACTTC. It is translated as CASSLFETSSYEQYF.

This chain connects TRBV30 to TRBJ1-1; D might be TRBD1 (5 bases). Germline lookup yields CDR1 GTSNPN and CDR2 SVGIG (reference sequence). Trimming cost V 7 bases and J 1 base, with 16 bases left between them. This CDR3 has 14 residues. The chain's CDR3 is CALKIDRKNTEAFF. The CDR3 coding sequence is TGTGCCTTGAAGATAGACAGAAAGAACACTGAAGCTTTCTTT.

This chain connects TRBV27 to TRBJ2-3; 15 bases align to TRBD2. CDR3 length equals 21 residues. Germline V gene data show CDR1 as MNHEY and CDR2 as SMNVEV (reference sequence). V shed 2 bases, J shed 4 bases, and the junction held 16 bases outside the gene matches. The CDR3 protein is CASSLVPLRTSGGAASDTQYF. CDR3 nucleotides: TGTGCCAGCAGTTTAGTCCCCCTAAGGACTAGCGGGGGGGCGGCCTCAGATACGCAGTATTTT.

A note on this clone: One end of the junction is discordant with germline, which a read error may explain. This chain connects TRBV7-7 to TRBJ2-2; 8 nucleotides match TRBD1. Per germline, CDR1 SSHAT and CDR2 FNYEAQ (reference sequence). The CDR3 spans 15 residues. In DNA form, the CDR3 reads TGTGCTAGCAGCTCGGACAGGGTAAACACCGGGGAGCTGTTTTTT. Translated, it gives CASSSDRVNTGELFF.

In DNA, the CDR3 is TGTGCCAGCAGCCACACACCTGGACAGGTGACAAACATTCAGTACTTC. Protein sequence: CASSHTPGQVTNIQYF. V and J are TRBV6-6 and TRBJ2-4, with TRBD1 matching 7 bases. Germline CDR1 is MNHNY and CDR2 is SVGAGI (reference sequence). J lost 6 bases, V lost 6 bases, and 14 bases had no gene match. CDR3 size: 16 residues.

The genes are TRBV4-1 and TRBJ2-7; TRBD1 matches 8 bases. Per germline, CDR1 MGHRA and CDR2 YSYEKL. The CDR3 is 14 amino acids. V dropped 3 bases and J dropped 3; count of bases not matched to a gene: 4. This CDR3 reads CASSQRQGYYEQYF. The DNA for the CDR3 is TGCGCCAGCAGCCAGAGACAGGGGTACTACGAGCAGTACTTC.

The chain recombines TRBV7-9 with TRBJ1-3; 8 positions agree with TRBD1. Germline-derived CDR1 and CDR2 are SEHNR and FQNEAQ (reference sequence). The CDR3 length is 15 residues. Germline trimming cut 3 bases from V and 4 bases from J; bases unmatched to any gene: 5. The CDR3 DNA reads TGTGCCAGCAGCTTCGGACAGGGACCAGGAAACACCATATATTTT. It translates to CASSFGQGPGNTIYF.

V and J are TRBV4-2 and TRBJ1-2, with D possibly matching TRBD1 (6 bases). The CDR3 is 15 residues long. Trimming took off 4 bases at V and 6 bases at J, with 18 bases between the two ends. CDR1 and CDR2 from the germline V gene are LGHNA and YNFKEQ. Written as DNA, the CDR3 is TGTGCCAGCAGCCCCCAAACTAACAGGGATGATGGCTACACCTTC. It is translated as CASSPQTNRDDGYTF.

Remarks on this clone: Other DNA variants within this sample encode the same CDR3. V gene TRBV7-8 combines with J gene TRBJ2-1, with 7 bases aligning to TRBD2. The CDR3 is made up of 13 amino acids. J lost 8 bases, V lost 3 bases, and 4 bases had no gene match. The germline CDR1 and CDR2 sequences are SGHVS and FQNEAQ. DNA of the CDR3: TGTGCCAGCAGCTTGGGGGGGGGAGATGAGCAGTTCTTC. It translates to CASSLGGGDEQFF.

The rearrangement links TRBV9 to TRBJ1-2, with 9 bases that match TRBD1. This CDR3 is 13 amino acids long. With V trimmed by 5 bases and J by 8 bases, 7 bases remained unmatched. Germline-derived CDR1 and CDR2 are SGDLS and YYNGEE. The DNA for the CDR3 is TGTGCCAGCAGTTCACAGGGGGCAGAGGGCTACACCTTC. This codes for CASSSQGAEGYTF.

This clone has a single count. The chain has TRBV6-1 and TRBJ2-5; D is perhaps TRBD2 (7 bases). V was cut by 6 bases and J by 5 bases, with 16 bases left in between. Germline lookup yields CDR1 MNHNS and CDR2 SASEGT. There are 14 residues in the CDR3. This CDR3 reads CASRERGGRETQYF. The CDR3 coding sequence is TGTGCCAGCAGGGAGAGGGGGGGCAGGGAGACCCAGTACTTC.

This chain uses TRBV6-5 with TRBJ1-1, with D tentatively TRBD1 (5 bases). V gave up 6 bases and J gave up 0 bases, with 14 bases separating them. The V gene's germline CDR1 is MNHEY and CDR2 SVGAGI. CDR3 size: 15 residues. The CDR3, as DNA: TGTGCCAGCAGGGCAGGGAAGTATATGAACACTGAAGCTTTCTTT. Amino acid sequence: CASRAGKYMNTEAFF.

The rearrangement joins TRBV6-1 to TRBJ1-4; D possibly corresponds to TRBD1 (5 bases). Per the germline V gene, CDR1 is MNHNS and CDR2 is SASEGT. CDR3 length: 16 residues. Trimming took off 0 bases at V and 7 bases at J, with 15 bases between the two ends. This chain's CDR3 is CASSEARGTVAEKLFF. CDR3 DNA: TGTGCCAGCAGTGAAGCGCGGGGCACGGTGGCTGAAAAACTGTTTTTT.

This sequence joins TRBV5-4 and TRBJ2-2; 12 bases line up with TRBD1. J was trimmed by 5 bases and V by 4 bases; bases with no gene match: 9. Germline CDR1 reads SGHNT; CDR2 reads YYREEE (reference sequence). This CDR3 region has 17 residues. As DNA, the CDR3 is TGTGCCAGCAGCCCAGACAGGGACAGGGGGCGAACCGGGGAGCTGTTTTTT. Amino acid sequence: CASSPDRDRGRTGELFF.

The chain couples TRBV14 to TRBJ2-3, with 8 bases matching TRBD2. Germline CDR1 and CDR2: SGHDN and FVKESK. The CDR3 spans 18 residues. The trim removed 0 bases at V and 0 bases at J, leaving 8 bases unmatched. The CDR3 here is CASSQDSGGGTSTDTQYF. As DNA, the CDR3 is TGTGCCAGCAGCCAAGACTCAGGCGGGGGGACTAGCACAGATACGCAGTATTTT.

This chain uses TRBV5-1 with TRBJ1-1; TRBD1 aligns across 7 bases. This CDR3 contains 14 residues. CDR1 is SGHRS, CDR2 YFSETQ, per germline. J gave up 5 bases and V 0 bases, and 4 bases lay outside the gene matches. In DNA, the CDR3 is TGCGCCAGCAGCTTGGACACAGGGGATACTGAAGCTTTCTTT. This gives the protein CASSLDTGDTEAFF.